The following is a T cell receptor beta chain sequence with its context. Its specificity is unknown. Trimming took 0 bases from V and 6 from J; bases not matched to a gene: 5. This CDR3 contains 16 residues. These data are taken from a study of blood T cells in healthy people across ages. Study-level findings and limits: Roughly linearly, TCR beta diversity per million T cells fell as age increased.

A second PCR of 7 to 11 cycles used a sample-barcoded 5' primer and a J-beta primer mix. Every cDNA molecule bore a tag from a template-switch adaptor containing 12 random nucleotides. No fewer than 2.5 million CDR3-containing paired-end reads came from each sample. TCRdb re-called the 5' RACE reads through MiXCR, storing one row per CDR3 protein. The table has about 780,000 distinct CDR3 sequences, about 26% seen once. The data also belong to a second study, concerning T cells of mothers and their children. That source notes: From each mother came over 8 million TCR beta CDR3 reads, and from each child came about 3 million.

The material sequenced was blood. The chain carries TRBV12-3 or TRBV12-4 and TRBJ2-2, with 9 bases that match TRBD2. The sequence came from a boy between 10 and 17 years old in good health. The CDR3 here is CASSLAPGTSSGELFF. CDR3 DNA: TGTGCCAGCAGTTTAGCGCCCGGGACTAGCTCCGGGGAGCTGTTTTTT.